This T cell receptor beta chain originates from a study of T-cell reconstitution after alpha-beta-depleted transplantation in children. The TCRbeta library was prepared with unique molecular identifiers. Via MiXCR, TCRdb re-called the PCR reads, giving one row per CDR3 protein. Of more than 550,000 distinct CDR3 sequences in the sample, over 9.5% are singletons; the top ten hold 4% to 5%. The germline V gene encodes CDR1 KGHSH and CDR2 LQKENI. CDR3 size: 15 residues. J gave up 4 bases and V 3 bases, and 5 bases lay outside the gene matches. This specimen was PBMCs from the stem cell graft donor, taken from the stem cell graft. The chain combines TRBV18 with TRBJ1-1, with 10 positions matching TRBD1. This sequence originates from a human donor who donated a stem cell graft to a child with acute myeloid leukemia. CDR3 amino acids: CASSPGQGGSTEAFF. In DNA, the CDR3 is TGTGCCAGCTCACCCGGACAGGGGGGAAGCACTGAAGCTTTCTTT.